This TCR beta chain was obtained from a study of OX40 agonist ivuxolimab in advanced cancers. Points from the study as a whole: Relative to CD4+, CD8+ T cells held more expanded clones on average.

Libraries were prepared by immunoSEQ multiplex PCR; TCRdb keeps only in-frame clonotypes and omits some of them. The data hold 60,000 to 75,000 clones, with less than 95% observed a single time. Notes on this clone: No antigen is known for it.

This CDR3 has 12 amino acids. The germline CDR1 and CDR2 sequences are KGHSY and FQNENV. The ends were cut back, 4 bases at V and 4 bases at J, with 8 bases in the middle. The sample here was CD4+ or CD8+ T cells sorted from blood, taken in a trial of the OX40 agonist ivuxolimab. The chain has TRBV16 and TRBJ2-7; D uncertain. The clonotype was recovered from an adult with an advanced solid tumor such as melanoma, head and neck, liver or kidney cancer. The CDR3 coding sequence is TGTGCCAGCAGCCGAAACGGTTACGAGCAGTACTTC. It specifies CASSRNGYEQYF. Drawing the rest from reference TRBV16 and TRBJ2-7, the complete variable domain is GEEVAQTPKHLVRGEGQKAKLYCAPIKGHSYVFWYQQVLKNEFKFLISFQNENVFDETGMPKERFSAKCLPNSPCSLEIQATKLEDSAVYFCASSRNGYEQYFGPGTRLTVT.